This T cell receptor beta chain was captured by sequencing in a study of blood T cell repertoires in COVID-19. Study background: The United States, Italy and Spain were the sources of the acute and convalescent COVID-19 samples.

Germline assignment: CDR1 MNHEY and CDR2 SMNVEV (reference sequence). Between the trimmed V and J ends, which lost 7 bases and 3 bases, there was a span of 16 bases. The CDR3 is made up of 14 amino acids. Method: immunoSEQ multiplex PCR; TCRdb's copy keeps in-frame clones and lacks some. The repertoire holds a few hundred thousand clones, more than 75% seen once, with about 1.6% in the top ten. Material for sequencing was peripheral blood. This receptor was taken from a woman aged 45 to 65 with acute or convalescent COVID-19. The chain has TRBV27 and TRBJ2-7, with unresolved D. This chain's CDR3 is CASNSLGKNYEQYF. As DNA, the CDR3 is TGTGCCAGCAACAGCTTGGGTAAAAACTACGAGCAGTACTTC.